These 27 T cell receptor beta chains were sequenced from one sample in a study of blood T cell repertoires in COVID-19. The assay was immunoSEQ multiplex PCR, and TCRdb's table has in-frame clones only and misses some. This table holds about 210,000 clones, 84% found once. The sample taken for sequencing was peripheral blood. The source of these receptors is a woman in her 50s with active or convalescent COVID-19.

CDR3 sequence reads: CASSTPIAGGGTDTQYF. The CDR3 DNA is TGTGCCAGCAGCACCCCGATAGCGGGAGGCGGCACAGATACGCAGTATTTT. The chain uses TRBV5-4 and TRBJ2-3, with 10 positions matching TRBD2. CDR1 is SGHNT, CDR2 YYREEE, per germline (reference sequence). The CDR3 spans 17 residues. J gave up 1 base and V 4 bases, and 9 bases lay outside the gene matches.

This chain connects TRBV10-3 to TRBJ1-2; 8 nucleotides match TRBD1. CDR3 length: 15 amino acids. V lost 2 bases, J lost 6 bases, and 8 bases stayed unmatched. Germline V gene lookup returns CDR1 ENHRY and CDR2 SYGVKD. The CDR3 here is CAISENGQGGNGYTF. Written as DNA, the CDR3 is TGTGCCATCAGTGAGAATGGACAGGGTGGTAATGGCTACACCTTC.

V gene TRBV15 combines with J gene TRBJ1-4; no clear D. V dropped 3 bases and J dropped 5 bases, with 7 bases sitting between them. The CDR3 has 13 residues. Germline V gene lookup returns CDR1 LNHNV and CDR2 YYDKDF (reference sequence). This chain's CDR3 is CATSRVRNEKLFF. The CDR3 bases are TGTGCCACCAGCAGGGTCAGGAATGAAAAACTGTTTTTT.

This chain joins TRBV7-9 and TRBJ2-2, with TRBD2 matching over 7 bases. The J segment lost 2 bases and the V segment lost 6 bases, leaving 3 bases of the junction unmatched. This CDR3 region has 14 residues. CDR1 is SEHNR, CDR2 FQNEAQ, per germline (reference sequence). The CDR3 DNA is TGTGCCAGCAGGGCGGGAGCTAACACCGGGGAGCTGTTTTTT. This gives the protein CASRAGANTGELFF.

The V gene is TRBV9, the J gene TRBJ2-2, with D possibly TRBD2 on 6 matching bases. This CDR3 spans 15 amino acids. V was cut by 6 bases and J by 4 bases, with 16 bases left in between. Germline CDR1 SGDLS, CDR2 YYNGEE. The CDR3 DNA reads TGTGCCAGCAACGTCCCGGGACTCGGCACCGGGGAGCTGTTTTTT. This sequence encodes CASNVPGLGTGELFF. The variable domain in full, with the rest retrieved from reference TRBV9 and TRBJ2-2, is DSGVTQTPKHLITATGQRVTLRCSPRSGDLSVYWYQQSLDQGLQFLIQYYNGEERAKGNILERFSAQQFPDLHSELNLSSLELGDSALYFCASNVPGLGTGELFFGEGSRLTVL.

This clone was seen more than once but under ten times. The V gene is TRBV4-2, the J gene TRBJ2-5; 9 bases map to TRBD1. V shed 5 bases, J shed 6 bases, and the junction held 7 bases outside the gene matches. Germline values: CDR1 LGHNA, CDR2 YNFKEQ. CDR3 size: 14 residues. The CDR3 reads CASSGPGQGKTQYF. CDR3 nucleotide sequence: TGTGCCAGCAGCGGGCCGGGACAGGGAAAGACCCAGTACTTC.

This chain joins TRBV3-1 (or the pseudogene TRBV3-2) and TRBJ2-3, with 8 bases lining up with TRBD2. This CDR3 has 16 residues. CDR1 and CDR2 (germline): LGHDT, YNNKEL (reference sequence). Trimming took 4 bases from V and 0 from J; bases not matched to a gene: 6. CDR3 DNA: TGTGCCAGCAGCCCCCGCGGGGGGCAAAGCACAGATACGCAGTATTTT. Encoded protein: CASSPRGGQSTDTQYF.

The CDR3 DNA sequence: TGCGCCAGCAGGCCTCTCGCGGGAAGCACAGATACGCAGTATTTT. This gives the protein CASRPLAGSTDTQYF. The V call is TRBV4-1, the J call TRBJ2-3, with D possibly matching TRBD2 (6 bases). Trimming took 6 bases from V and 0 from J, leaving 13 bases between them. CDR1 is MGHRA, CDR2 YSYEKL, per germline. The CDR3 length is 15 residues.

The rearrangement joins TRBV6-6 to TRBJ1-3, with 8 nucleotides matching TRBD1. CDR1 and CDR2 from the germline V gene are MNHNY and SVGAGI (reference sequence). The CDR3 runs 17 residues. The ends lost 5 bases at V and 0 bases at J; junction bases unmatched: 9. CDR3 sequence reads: CASSPGTGIFSGNTIYF. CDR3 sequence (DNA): TGTGCCAGCAGTCCCGGGACAGGCATATTCTCTGGAAACACCATATATTTT.

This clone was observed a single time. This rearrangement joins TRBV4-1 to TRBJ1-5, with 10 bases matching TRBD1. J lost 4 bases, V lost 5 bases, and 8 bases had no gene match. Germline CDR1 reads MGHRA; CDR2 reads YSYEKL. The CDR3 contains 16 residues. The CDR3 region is CASSNLPGQGNQPQHF. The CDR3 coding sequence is TGCGCCAGCAGCAACCTCCCGGGACAGGGGAATCAGCCCCAGCATTTT.

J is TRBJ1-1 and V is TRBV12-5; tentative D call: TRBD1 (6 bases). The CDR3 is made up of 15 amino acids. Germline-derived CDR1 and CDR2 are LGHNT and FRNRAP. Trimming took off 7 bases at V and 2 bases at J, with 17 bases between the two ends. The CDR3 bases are TGTGCTAGTGCCCCCCCCAGGGGTCGAAACACTGAAGCTTTCTTT. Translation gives CASAPPRGRNTEAFF. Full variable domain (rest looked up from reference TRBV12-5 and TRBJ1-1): DARVTQTPRHKVTEMGQEVTMRCQPILGHNTVFWYRQTMMQGLELLAYFRNRAPLDDSGMPKDRFSAEMPDATLATLKIQPSEPRDSAVYFCASAPPRGRNTEAFFGQGTRLTVV.

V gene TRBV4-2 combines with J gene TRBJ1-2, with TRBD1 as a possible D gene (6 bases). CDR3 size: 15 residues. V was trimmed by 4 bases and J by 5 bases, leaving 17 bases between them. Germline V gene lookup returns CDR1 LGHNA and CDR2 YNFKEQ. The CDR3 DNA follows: TGTGCCAGCAGCCCTCAGCTGACAGGTGATTATGGCTACACCTTC. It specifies CASSPQLTGDYGYTF.

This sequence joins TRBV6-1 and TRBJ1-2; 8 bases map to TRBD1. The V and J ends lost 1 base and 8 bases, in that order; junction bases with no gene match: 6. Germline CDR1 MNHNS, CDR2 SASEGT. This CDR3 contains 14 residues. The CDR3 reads CASSEGQGARGYTF. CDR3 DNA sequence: TGTGCCAGCAGTGAAGGCCAGGGGGCGCGAGGCTACACCTTC.

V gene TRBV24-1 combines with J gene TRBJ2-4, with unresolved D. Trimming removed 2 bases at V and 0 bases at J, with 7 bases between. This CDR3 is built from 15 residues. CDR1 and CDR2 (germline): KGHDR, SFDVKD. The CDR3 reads CATSDSALAKNIQYF. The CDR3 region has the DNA TGTGCCACCAGTGATTCAGCGCTAGCCAAAAACATTCAGTACTTC.

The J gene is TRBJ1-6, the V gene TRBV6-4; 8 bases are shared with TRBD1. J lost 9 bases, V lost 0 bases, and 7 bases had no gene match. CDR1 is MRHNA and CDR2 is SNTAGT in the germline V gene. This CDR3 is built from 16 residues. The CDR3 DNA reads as TGTGCCAGCAGTGACTCGCCAGGGGGCGAGGGTTCACCCCTCCACTTT. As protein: CASSDSPGGEGSPLHF.

The CDR3 here is CASSPQEDTIYF. The CDR3 DNA reads TGTGCCAGCAGCCCACAGGAAGACACCATATATTTT. This chain uses TRBV3-1 (or the pseudogene TRBV3-2) with TRBJ1-3; weak D call: TRBD1 (5 bases). CDR3 size: 12 residues. CDR1 and CDR2 (germline): LGHDT, YNNKEL (reference sequence). V lost 4 bases and J lost 8, with 9 bases in between.

The CDR3 DNA sequence: TGTGCCAGCAGCTTTAACTCCGCCGGGACAGGGTCCACAGATACGCAGTATTTT. Its translation: CASSFNSAGTGSTDTQYF. The gene calls are TRBV11-2 and TRBJ2-3, with TRBD1 matching 9 bases. CDR1 is SGHAT and CDR2 is FQNNGV in the germline V gene. With V trimmed by 3 bases and J by 2 bases, 12 bases remained unmatched. This CDR3 comprises 18 residues.

The CDR3 reads CASSLAPGSSYEQYV. The CDR3 DNA reads as TGCGCCAGCAGCTTGGCTCCGGGAAGCTCCTACGAGCAGTACGTC. This chain connects TRBV5-1 to TRBJ2-7, with a possible D match to TRBD2 (5 bases). From germline, CDR1 is SGHRS and CDR2 YFSETQ. Trimming cost V 0 bases and J 0 bases, with 10 bases left between them. This CDR3 contains 15 residues.

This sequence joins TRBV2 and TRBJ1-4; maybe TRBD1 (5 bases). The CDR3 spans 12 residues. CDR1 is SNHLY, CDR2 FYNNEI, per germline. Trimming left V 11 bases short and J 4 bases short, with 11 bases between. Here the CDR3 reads CAGAGINEKLFF. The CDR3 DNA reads TGTGCCGGCGCAGGGATTAATGAAAAACTGTTTTTT. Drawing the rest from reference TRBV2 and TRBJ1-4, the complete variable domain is EPEVTQTPSHQVTQMGQEVILRCVPISNHLYFYWYRQILGQKVEFLVSFYNNEISEKSEIFDDQFSVERPDGSNFTLKIRSTKLEDSAMYFCAGAGINEKLFFGSGTQLSVL.

CDR3 amino acids: CARPGTEADQPQHF. CDR3 in DNA: TGCGCCAGACCCGGGACAGAGGCCGATCAGCCCCAGCATTTT. The rearrangement links TRBV5-1 to TRBJ1-5; 7 nucleotides agree with TRBD1. Germline loops: CDR1 SGHRS, CDR2 YFSETQ. V lost 8 bases to trimming and J lost 5 bases; unmatched junction nucleotides: 10. The CDR3 is 14 amino acids.

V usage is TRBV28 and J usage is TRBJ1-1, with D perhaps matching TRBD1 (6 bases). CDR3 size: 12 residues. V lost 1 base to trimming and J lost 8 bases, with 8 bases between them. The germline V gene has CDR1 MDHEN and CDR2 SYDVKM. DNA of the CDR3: TGTGCCAGCAGTTTATTGGGGACAGAAGCTTTCTTT. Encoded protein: CASSLLGTEAFF.

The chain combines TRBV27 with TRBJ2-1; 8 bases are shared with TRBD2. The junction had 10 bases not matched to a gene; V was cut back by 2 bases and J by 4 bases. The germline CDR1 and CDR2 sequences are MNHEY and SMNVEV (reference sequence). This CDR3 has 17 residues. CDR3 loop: CASSLLRGGLLYNEQFF. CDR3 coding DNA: TGTGCCAGCAGTTTACTCCGGGGGGGACTCTTGTACAATGAGCAGTTCTTC.

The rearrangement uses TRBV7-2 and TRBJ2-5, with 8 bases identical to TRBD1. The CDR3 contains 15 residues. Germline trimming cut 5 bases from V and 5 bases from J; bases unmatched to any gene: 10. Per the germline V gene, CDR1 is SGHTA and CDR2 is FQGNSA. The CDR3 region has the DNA TGTGCCAGCAGCCTACATGGACAGGGCGGGGAGACCCAGTACTTC. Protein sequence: CASSLHGQGGETQYF.

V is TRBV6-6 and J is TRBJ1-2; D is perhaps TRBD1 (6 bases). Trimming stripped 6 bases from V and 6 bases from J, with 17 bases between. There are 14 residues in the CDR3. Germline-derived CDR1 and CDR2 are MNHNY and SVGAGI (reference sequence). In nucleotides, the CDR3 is TGTGCCAGCAGGGCGCAGGGACATGGCGATGGCTACACCTTC. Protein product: CASRAQGHGDGYTF.

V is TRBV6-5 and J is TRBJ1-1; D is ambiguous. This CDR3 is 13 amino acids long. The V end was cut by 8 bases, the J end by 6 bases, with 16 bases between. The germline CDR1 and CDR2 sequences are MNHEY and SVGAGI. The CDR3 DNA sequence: TGTGCCAGCTCGAAGAAGGCAGGCTCTGAAGCTTTCTTT. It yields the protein CASSKKAGSEAFF.

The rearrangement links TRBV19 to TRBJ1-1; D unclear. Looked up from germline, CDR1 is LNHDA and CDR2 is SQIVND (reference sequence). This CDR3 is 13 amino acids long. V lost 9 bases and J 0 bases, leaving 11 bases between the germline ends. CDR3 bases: TGTGCCAGCTTTGGCGGGATGAACACTGAAGCTTTCTTT. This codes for CASFGGMNTEAFF.

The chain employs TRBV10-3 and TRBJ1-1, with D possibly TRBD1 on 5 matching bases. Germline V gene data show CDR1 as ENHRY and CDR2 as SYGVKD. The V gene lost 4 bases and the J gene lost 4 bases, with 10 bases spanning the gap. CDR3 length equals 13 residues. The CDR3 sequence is CAISGSGGTEAFF. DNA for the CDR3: TGTGCCATCAGTGGGTCGGGGGGCACTGAAGCTTTCTTT.